This T cell receptor (beta chain) was recorded in a study of blood T cells in healthy people across ages. General study points: Naive T cell percentage and TCR beta diversity correlated strongly. Per million T cells, TCR beta diversity dropped roughly linearly as age increased.

This CDR3 spans 16 amino acids. Trimming took off 3 bases at V and 5 bases at J, with 16 bases between the two ends. Primers used in a second PCR of about 7 to 11 cycles were a sample-barcoded 5' primer and a J-beta primer mix. TCRdb analysed the 5' RACE reads with MiXCR anew, one entry per CDR3 protein. The table records 650,000 to 700,000 distinct CDR3 sequences, roughly 32% of them present only once. This clonotype turned up a few times. Antigen: not known. This TCR derives from a woman aged 80 or over in good health. The rearrangement joins TRBV12-3 or TRBV12-4 to TRBJ2-2; D is undetermined. Sequenced input: blood. Here the CDR3 DNA reads TGTGCCAGCAGTTTGGGCGTCGAGCTCGGTACCGGGGAGCTGTTTTTT. This encodes CASSLGVELGTGELFF.